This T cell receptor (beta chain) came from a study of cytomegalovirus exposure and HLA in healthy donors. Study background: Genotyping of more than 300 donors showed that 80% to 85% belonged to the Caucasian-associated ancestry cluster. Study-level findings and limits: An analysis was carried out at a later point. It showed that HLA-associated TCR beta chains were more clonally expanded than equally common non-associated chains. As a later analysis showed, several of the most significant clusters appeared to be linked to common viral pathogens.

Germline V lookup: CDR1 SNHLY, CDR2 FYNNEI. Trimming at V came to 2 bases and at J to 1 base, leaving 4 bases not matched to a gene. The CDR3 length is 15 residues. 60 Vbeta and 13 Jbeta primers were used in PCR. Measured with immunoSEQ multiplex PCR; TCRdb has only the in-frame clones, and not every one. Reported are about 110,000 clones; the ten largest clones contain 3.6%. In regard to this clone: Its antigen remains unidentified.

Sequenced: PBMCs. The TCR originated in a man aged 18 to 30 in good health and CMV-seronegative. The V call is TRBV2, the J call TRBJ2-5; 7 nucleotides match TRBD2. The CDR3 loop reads CASSESRGSQETQYF. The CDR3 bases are TGTGCCAGCAGTGAATCGCGGGGGAGCCAAGAGACCCAGTACTTC.